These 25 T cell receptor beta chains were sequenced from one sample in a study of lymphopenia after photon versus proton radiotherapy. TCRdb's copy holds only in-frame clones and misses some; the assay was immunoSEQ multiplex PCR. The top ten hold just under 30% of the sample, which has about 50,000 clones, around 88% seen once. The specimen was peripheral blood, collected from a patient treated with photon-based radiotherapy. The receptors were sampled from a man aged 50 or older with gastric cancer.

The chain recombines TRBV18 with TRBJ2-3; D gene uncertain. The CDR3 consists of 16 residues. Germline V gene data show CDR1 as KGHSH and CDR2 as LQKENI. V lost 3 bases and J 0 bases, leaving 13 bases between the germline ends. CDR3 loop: CASSPSPLASTDTQYF. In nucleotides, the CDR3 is TGTGCCAGCTCACCCTCCCCCCTCGCTAGCACAGATACGCAGTATTTT.

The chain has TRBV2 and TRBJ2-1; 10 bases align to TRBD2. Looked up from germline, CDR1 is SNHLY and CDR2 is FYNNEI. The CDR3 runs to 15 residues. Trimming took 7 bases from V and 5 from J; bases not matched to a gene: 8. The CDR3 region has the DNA TGTGCCAGCACCTCTAGCGGGGGCCGTAACAATGAGCAGTTCTTC. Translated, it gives CASTSSGGRNNEQFF.

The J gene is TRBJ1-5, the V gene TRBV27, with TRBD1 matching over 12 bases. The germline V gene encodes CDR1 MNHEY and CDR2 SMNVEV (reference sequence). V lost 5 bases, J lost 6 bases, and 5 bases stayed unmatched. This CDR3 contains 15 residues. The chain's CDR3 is CASSPGTGGVQPQHF. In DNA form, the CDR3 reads TGTGCCAGCAGTCCTGGGACAGGGGGCGTTCAGCCCCAGCATTTT.

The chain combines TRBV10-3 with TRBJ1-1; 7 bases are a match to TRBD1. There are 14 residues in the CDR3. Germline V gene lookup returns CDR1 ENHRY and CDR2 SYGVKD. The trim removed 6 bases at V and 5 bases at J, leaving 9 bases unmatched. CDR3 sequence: CAISTTGVRTEAFF. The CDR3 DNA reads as TGTGCCATCAGCACCACAGGGGTGAGGACTGAAGCTTTCTTT.

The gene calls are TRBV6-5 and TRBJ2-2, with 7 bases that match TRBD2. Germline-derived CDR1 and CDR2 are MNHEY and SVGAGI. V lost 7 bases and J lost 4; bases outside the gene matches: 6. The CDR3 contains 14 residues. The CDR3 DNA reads TGTGCCAGCACCGGGGGACTAAGCACCGGGGAGCTGTTTTTT. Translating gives CASTGGLSTGELFF.

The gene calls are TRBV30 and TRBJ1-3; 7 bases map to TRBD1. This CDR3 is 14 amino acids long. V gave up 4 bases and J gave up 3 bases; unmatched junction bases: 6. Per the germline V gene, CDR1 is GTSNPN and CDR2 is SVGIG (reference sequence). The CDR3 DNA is TGTGCCTGGATTCGGGACAGCTTTGGAAACACCATATATTTT. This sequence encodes CAWIRDSFGNTIYF. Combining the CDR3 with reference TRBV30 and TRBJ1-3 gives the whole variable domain SQTIHQWPATLVQPVGSPLSLECTVEGTSNPNLYWYRQAAGRGLQLLFYSVGIGQISSEVPQNLSASRPQDRQFILSSKKLLLSDSGFYLCAWIRDSFGNTIYFGEGSWLTVV.

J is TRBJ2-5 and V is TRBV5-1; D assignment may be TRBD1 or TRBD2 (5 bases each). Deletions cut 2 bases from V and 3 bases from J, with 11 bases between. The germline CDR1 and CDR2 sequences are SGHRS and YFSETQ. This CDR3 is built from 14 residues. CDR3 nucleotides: TGCGCCAGCAGCTTTGGGGGTCGGGAAGAGACCCAGTACTTC. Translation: CASSFGGREETQYF.

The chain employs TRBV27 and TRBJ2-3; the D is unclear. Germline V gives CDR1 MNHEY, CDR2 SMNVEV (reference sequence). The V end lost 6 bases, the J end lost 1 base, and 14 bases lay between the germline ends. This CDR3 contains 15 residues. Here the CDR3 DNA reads TGTGCCAGCAGCCCCTCCCAACTTGGCACAGATACGCAGTATTTT. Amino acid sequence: CASSPSQLGTDTQYF.

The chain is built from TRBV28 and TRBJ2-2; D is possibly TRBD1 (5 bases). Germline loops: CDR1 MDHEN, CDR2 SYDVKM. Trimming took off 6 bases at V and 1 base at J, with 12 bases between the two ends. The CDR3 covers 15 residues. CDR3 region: CASSLGRGNTGELFF. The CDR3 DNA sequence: TGTGCCAGCAGCCTCGGAAGGGGGAACACCGGGGAGCTGTTTTTT.

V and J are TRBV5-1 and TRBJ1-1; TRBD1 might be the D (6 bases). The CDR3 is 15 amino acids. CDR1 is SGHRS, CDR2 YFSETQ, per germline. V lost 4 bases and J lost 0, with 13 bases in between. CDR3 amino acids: CASSPGQGLNTEAFF. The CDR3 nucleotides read TGCGCCAGCAGCCCCGGGCAGGGGTTGAACACTGAAGCTTTCTTT. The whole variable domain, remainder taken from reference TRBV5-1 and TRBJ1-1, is KAGVTQTPRYLIKTRGQQVTLSCSPISGHRSVSWYQQTPGQGLQFLFEYFSETQRNKGNFPGRFSGRQFSNSRSEMNVSTLELGDSALYLCASSPGQGLNTEAFFGQGTRLTVV.

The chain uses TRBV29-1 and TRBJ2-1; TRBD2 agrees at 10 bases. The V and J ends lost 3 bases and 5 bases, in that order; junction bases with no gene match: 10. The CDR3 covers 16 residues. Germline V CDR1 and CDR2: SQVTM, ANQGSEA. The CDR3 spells CSVDGLAEVWDNEQFF. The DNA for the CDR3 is TGCAGCGTTGACGGACTAGCGGAGGTGTGGGACAATGAGCAGTTCTTC.

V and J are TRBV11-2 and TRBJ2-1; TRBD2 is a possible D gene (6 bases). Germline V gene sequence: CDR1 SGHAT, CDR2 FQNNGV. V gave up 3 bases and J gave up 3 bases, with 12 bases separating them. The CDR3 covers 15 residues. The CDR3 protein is CASSLRTTSYNEQFF. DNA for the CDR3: TGTGCCAGCAGCTTGAGGACTACTAGCTACAATGAGCAGTTCTTC.

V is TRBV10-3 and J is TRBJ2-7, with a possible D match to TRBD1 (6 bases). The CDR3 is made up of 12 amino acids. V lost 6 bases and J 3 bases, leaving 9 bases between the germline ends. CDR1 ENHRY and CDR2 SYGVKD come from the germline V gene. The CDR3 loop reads CAISLGGYEQYF. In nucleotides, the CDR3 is TGTGCCATCAGCTTAGGGGGCTACGAGCAGTACTTC.

The CDR3: CASTPTAFSGNTIYF. CDR3 sequence (DNA): TGTGCCAGCACCCCCACGGCCTTCTCTGGAAACACCATATATTTT. V usage is TRBV28 and J usage is TRBJ1-3; D ambiguous. CDR3 length: 15 amino acids. CDR1 and CDR2 from the germline V gene are MDHEN and SYDVKM. Trimming pared 7 bases from V and 0 bases from J, leaving 13 bases between.

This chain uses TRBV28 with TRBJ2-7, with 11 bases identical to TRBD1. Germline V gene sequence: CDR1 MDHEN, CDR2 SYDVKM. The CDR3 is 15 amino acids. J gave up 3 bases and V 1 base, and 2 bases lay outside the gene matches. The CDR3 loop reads CASSLSDRGRYEQYF. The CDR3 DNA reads TGTGCCAGCAGTTTATCGGACAGGGGGCGCTACGAGCAGTACTTC.

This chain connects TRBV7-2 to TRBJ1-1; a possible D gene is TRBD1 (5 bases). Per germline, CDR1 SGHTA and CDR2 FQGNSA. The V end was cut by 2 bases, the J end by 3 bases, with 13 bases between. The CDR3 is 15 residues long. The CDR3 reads CASSLRQGRYTEAFF. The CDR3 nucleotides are TGTGCCAGCAGCTTAAGGCAGGGACGATACACTGAAGCTTTCTTT.

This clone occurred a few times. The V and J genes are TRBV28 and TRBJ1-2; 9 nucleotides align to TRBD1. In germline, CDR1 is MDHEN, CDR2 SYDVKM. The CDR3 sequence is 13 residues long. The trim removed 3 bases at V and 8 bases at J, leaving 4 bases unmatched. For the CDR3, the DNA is TGTGCCAGCAGTTTGACAGGGGGAAGGGGCTACACCTTC. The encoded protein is CASSLTGGRGYTF.

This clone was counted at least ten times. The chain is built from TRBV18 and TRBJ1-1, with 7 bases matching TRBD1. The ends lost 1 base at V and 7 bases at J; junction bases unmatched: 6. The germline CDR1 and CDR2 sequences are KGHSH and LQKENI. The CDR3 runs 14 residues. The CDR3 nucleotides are TGTGCCAGCTCACCACGGGCTGACAGGGTTGAAGCTTTCTTT. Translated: CASSPRADRVEAFF.

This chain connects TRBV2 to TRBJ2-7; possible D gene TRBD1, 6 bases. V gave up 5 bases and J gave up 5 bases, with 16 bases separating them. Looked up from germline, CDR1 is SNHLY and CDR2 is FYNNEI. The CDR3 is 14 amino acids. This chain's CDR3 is CASSQDRWLHEQYF. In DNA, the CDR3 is TGTGCCAGCAGTCAAGACAGGTGGTTACACGAGCAGTACTTC.

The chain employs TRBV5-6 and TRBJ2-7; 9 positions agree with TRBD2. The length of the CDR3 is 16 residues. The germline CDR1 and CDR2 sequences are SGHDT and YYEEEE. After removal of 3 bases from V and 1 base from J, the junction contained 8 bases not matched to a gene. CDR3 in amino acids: CASSWKAGGLSYEQYF. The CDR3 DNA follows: TGTGCCAGCAGCTGGAAAGCGGGAGGCCTTTCCTACGAGCAGTACTTC. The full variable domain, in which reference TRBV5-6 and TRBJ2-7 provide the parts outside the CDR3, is DAGVTQSPTHLIKTRGQQVTLRCSPKSGHDTVSWYQQALGQGPQFIFQYYEEEERQRGNFPDRFSGHQFPNYSSELNVNALLLGDSALYLCASSWKAGGLSYEQYFGPGTRLTVT.

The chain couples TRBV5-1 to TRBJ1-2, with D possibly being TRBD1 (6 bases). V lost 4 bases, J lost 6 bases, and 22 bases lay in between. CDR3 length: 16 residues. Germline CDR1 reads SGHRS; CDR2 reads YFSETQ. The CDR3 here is CASSPTGLGGMDGYTF. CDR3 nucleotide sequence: TGCGCCAGCAGCCCTACTGGGTTAGGGGGAATGGATGGCTACACCTTC.

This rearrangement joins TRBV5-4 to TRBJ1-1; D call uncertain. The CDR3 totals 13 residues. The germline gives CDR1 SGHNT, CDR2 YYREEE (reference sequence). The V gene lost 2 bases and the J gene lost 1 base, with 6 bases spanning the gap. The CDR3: CASSLTENTEAFF. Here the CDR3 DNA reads TGTGCCAGCAGCTTAACGGAGAACACTGAAGCTTTCTTT.

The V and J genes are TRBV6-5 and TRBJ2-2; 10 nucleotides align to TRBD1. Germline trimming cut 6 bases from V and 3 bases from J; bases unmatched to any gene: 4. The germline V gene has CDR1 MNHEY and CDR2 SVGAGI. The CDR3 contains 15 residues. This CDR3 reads CASSRDRGHTGELFF. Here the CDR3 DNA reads TGTGCCAGCAGCAGGGACAGGGGACACACCGGGGAGCTGTTTTTT.

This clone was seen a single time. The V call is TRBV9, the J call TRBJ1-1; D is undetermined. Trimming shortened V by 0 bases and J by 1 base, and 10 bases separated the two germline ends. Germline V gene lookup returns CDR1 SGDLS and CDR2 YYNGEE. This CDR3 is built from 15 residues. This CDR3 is CASSVGRVRNTEAFF. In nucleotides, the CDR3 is TGTGCCAGCAGCGTAGGGAGGGTCCGGAACACTGAAGCTTTCTTT.

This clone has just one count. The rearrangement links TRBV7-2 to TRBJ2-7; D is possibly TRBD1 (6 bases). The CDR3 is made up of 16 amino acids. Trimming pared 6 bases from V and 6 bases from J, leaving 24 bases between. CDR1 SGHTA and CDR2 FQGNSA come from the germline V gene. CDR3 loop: CASSLWDIRDLSEQYF. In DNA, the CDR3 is TGTGCCAGCAGTTTGTGGGACATAAGGGATCTTTCCGAGCAGTACTTC.